This is a list of T cell receptor beta chains from one sample in a study of identical twins. TCRdb re-called the 5' RACE reads through MiXCR, storing one row per CDR3 protein. The sample has about 810,000 distinct CDR3 sequences; about 12% are singletons. These same records also appear under a second study, on yellow fever vaccine responses in identical twins.

Specimen: PBMCs. These receptors were collected from a woman in her late teens or twenties in good health. Both conserved end residues are trimmed from each CDR3. Size is stated for part of the rows, as once, few or many counts, or as a class when the clone is expanded.

14	.	TRBJ2-5	TRBV12-3/TRBV12-4	ASRHGTSGSGETQY
14	.	TRBJ2-1	TRBV5-1	ASSSGLAGGRDEQF
13	.	TRBJ2-1	TRBV5-4	ASSKLMADYNEQF
11	.	TRBJ1-5	TRBV4-1	ASSQVSGQPQH
13	.	TRBJ2-7	TRBV28	ASSLTTGGMGEQY
14	.	TRBJ2-7	TRBV7-2	ASSPRAGTGVHEQY
12	few	TRBJ2-7	TRBV12-3/TRBV12-4	ASSSHLRGNEQY
15	.	TRBJ2-7	TRBV5-1	ASSLGTSGNSPNEQY
15	.	TRBJ2-5	TRBV5-6	ASSLDRGAGIQETQY
12	.	TRBJ2-3	TRBV12-3/TRBV12-4	ASSGVTSTDTQY
12	few	TRBJ2-4	TRBV6-5	ASSSDLAKNIQY
9	.	TRBJ1-2	TRBV28	ASIGSYGYT
15	few	TRBJ2-3	TRBV28	ASSSPLGGVSTDTQY
13	.	TRBJ2-1	TRBV5-1	ASSLNRASYNEQF
12	.	TRBJ1-6	TRBV12-3/TRBV12-4	ASSPLGVDSPLH
12	few	TRBJ2-1	TRBV7-3	ASSLNRGGNEQF
12	few	TRBJ1-1	TRBV5-1	ASSPSTGDTEAF
12	many	TRBJ2-2	TRBV20-1	SARVQGRTGELF
12	.	TRBJ2-2	TRBV4-1	ASSQDPRPGELF
11	few	TRBJ1-1	TRBV5-5	ASSLYWTEESF
11	few	TRBJ1-1	TRBV5-6	ASSPPYSGEAF
14	.	TRBJ2-3	TRBV5-6	ASSLELRGHTDTQY
13	.	TRBJ2-7	TRBV12-5	ASGHRLAGSYEQY
15	.	TRBJ2-2	TRBV10-1	ASSESPQGPNTGELF
13	few	TRBJ1-2	TRBV19	ASSPSGRKNYGYT
13	.	TRBJ2-3	TRBV24-1	ATSVPGTLSYTQY
13	.	TRBJ2-2	TRBV7-8	ASSTAAGSTGELS
11	.	TRBJ2-1	TRBV7-2	ASSATGINKQF
10	.	TRBJ1-2	TRBV7-9	ASSPYSYGYT
17	few	TRBJ2-1	TRBV12-3/TRBV12-4	ASSHPGTSGSQTYNEQF
9	.	TRBJ2-1	TRBV25-1	ASSGIHEQF
11	many	TRBJ2-7	TRBV12-3/TRBV12-4	ASSLSRTYEQY
14	.	TRBJ2-1	TRBV6-1	ASSGAGAAIYNEQF
12	many	TRBJ2-7	TRBV12-3/TRBV12-4	ASSFFGQSYEQY
12	few	TRBJ1-1	TRBV4-1	ASSQVNRGEEAF
13	.	TRBJ2-3	TRBV5-6	ASSLVSRRTDTQY
12	many	TRBJ1-1	TRBV15	ATSRGTGEAEAF
11	.	TRBJ2-5	TRBV10-3	ATRDRGQETQY
13	.	TRBJ2-1	TRBV6-2/TRBV6-3	ASRRGQESYNEQF
13	many	TRBJ1-1	TRBV12-3/TRBV12-4	ASHFTSTGDTEAF
12	few	TRBJ2-3	TRBV10-3	AISVTGQTDTQY
14	.	TRBJ2-5	TRBV3-1	ASSHSFVRDVETQY
13	.	TRBJ2-1	TRBV5-1	ASSPGTASGNEQF
11	many	TRBJ1-1	TRBV15	ATSRTGNTEAF
11	many	TRBJ2-7	TRBV12-3/TRBV12-4	ASSLAAGYEQY